The 17 T cell receptor beta chains below all came from one sample that was sequenced in a study of regulatory T cells in long-lasting Graves disease. Through Arm-PCR of CDR3 regions and iRepertoire HTBI primers, TCR beta libraries were built. TCRdb re-analysed the multiplex PCR reads in MiXCR, keeping a single row per CDR3 protein. Here the sample spans about 450,000 distinct CDR3 sequences, about 25% being singletons. Time point specified: persistent/refractory GD, antithyroid drugs over 5 years with positive TRAb. PBMC-derived RNA was used for the TCR library. The starting material was peripheral blood mononuclear cells (PBMCs), obtained when the disease was refractory, from a patient treated with antithyroid drugs. Receptors originate from a female donor with Graves disease.

A few counts support this clonotype. The chain links TRBV6-2 or TRBV6-3 to TRBJ1-1; D may be TRBD1 (6 bases). V shed 2 bases and J shed 1 base, with 8 bases lying between them. There are 14 residues in the CDR3. Per the germline V gene, CDR1 is MNHEY and CDR2 is SVGEGT. The CDR3, as DNA: TGTGCCAGCAGTTACCACAGGGCGAACACTGAAGCTTTCTTT. It translates to CASSYHRANTEAFF.

This clonotype was seen a few times. The chain joins TRBV4-1 to TRBJ2-7, with D possibly being TRBD1 or TRBD2 (6 bases each). The V and J ends lost 1 base and 5 bases respectively, with 15 bases between them. The CDR3 runs to 15 residues. Germline CDR1 and CDR2: MGHRA and YSYEKL. DNA for the CDR3: TGCGCCAGCAGCCAAGTTCGGGGGCTCCTGAACGAGCAGTACTTC. This codes for CASSQVRGLLNEQYF.

In this sample, this clonotype turned up many times. This chain links TRBV11-1 with TRBJ2-5; tentatively, D is TRBD1 (5 bases). V lost 5 bases, J lost 2 bases, and 12 bases lay in between. The CDR3 runs 14 residues. Germline CDR1 SGHAT, CDR2 FQDESV (reference sequence). CDR3 DNA sequence: TGTGCCAGCAGCGACCGACAGCTACAAGAGACCCAGTACTTC. Protein product: CASSDRQLQETQYF.

The table lists this clonotype with a few counts. The chain has TRBV11-3 and TRBJ2-7, with 7 bases matching TRBD1. The V gene end was trimmed by 4 bases and the J gene end by 6 bases; junction bases not matched to a gene: 9. CDR1 is SGHNT and CDR2 is YENEEA in the germline V gene. The CDR3 is 14 amino acids. In DNA form, the CDR3 reads TGTGCCAGCAGCTCAGAGGGGACAGCCAGCGAGCAGTACTTC. This codes for CASSSEGTASEQYF.

The rearrangement links TRBV25-1 to TRBJ2-3; TRBD2 matches 10 bases. The CDR3 loop spans 20 amino acids. Per the germline V gene, CDR1 is MGHDK and CDR2 is SYGVNS. V was pared by 6 bases and J by 6 bases, with 24 bases of the junction left unmatched. The CDR3 sequence: CASRLLPGLANRWVTDTQYF. The CDR3 bases are TGTGCCAGCAGATTACTTCCGGGACTAGCGAATCGATGGGTCACCGATACGCAGTATTTT.

The V call is TRBV7-3, the J call TRBJ2-5, with a possible D match to TRBD1 (5 bases). Between the trimmed V and J ends, which lost 5 bases and 5 bases, there was a span of 18 bases. This CDR3 comprises 15 residues. Germline V gene lookup returns CDR1 SGHTA and CDR2 FQGTGA. The CDR3 here is CASSLEVGQGETQYF. The CDR3 nucleotides read TGTGCCAGCAGCCTAGAGGTGGGGCAGGGTGAGACCCAGTACTTC.

This clonotype has only a few counts. The chain combines TRBV6-5 with TRBJ1-5; no definite D call. V lost 2 bases, J lost 7 bases, and 6 bases lay in between. CDR1 MNHEY and CDR2 SVGAGI come from the germline V gene. CDR3 length: 12 amino acids. CDR3 nucleotides: TGTGCCAGCAGTTACCCAGCGCAGCCCCAGCATTTT. Translated: CASSYPAQPQHF.

The rearrangement joins TRBV6-2 or TRBV6-3 to TRBJ1-1; tentative D call: TRBD1 (6 bases). This CDR3 spans 14 amino acids. From germline, CDR1 is MNHEY and CDR2 SVGEGT. V lost 2 bases, J lost 0 bases, and 7 bases lay in between. The chain's CDR3 is CASSYGDMNTEAFF. In DNA form, the CDR3 reads TGTGCCAGCAGTTACGGGGACATGAACACTGAAGCTTTCTTT.

V and J are TRBV6-4 and TRBJ2-7; D could derive from TRBD1 or TRBD2 (5 bases each). The CDR3 covers 14 residues. V dropped 5 bases and J dropped 3 bases, with 14 bases sitting between them. Germline CDR1 MRHNA, CDR2 SNTAGT. The CDR3 is CASSYGAAHYEQYF. The CDR3 nucleotides are TGTGCCAGCAGTTACGGGGCAGCCCACTACGAGCAGTACTTC.

This clonotype was seen a few times. The gene calls are TRBV5-1 and TRBJ1-2, with D hard to call. The CDR3 runs 14 residues. From germline, CDR1 is SGHRS and CDR2 YFSETQ. The germline V and J ends were trimmed by 4 bases and 4 bases, with 14 bases remaining between them. The CDR3 DNA is TGCGCCAGCAGCACCTCCGGGGAACTCTATGGCTACACCTTC. It yields the protein CASSTSGELYGYTF. Complete variable domain (other parts from reference TRBV5-1 and TRBJ1-2): KAGVTQTPRYLIKTRGQQVTLSCSPISGHRSVSWYQQTPGQGLQFLFEYFSETQRNKGNFPGRFSGRQFSNSRSEMNVSTLELGDSALYLCASSTSGELYGYTFGSGTRLTVV.

This clonotype was seen ten or more times. The chain joins TRBV20-1 to TRBJ1-2; 7 positions agree with TRBD1. This CDR3 is built from 13 residues. V shed 1 base and J 5 bases; nucleotides not matched to a gene: 4. CDR1 is DFQATT, CDR2 SNEGSKA, per germline (reference sequence). The CDR3 loop is CSARGDSEYGYTF. The DNA for the CDR3 is TGCAGTGCTAGAGGGGACAGCGAATATGGCTACACCTTC.

This clonotype occurred a few times. The V and J genes are TRBV19 and TRBJ1-1; no clear D. The CDR3 sequence is 16 residues long. V was trimmed by 4 bases and J by 4 bases, leaving 19 bases between them. Germline-derived CDR1 and CDR2 are LNHDA and SQIVND (reference sequence). The CDR3 DNA sequence: TGTGCCAGTAGTACCCCCCGTTCTGGAGTAGCCACTGAAGCTTTCTTT. This codes for CASSTPRSGVATEAFF.

The CDR3 coding sequence is TGTGCCAGCAACACAGGGGCGACAGGGTACTATGGCTACACCTTC. This translates into CASNTGATGYYGYTF. The rearrangement uses TRBV19 and TRBJ1-2; 7 bases align to TRBD1. Germline trimming cut 9 bases from V and 3 bases from J; bases unmatched to any gene: 13. Looked up from germline, CDR1 is LNHDA and CDR2 is SQIVND (reference sequence). CDR3 length: 15 amino acids.

This clonotype has more than one count but fewer than ten. This rearrangement joins TRBV11-1 to TRBJ1-6, with D unclear. The CDR3 is 10 residues long. In germline, CDR1 is SGHAT, CDR2 FQDESV (reference sequence). Trimming took 5 bases from V and 11 from J, leaving 4 bases between them. The CDR3, as DNA: TGTGCCAGCAGCCACACACCCCTCCACTTT. It specifies CASSHTPLHF.

The count of this clonotype is one. A single base separates this from a much larger clone, so it may be a read error. The chain has TRBV5-8 and TRBJ1-2; weak D call: TRBD1 (5 bases). Germline V gives CDR1 SGHTS, CDR2 YDEGEE. V lost 4 bases, J lost 5 bases, and 15 bases lay in between. This CDR3 has 14 residues. The CDR3 is CASSPTDGGYGYTF. CDR3 in DNA: TGTGCCAGCAGCCCAACCGACGGGGGATATGGCTACACCTTC. Full variable domain (remainder filled in from reference TRBV5-8 and TRBJ1-2): EAGVTQSPTHLIKTRGQQATLRCSPISGHTSVYWYQQALGLGLQFLLWYDEGEERNRGNFPPRFSGRQFPNYSSELNVNALELEDSALYLCASSPTDGGYGYTFGSGTRLTVV.

The V and J genes are TRBV29-1 and TRBJ2-3; 8 nucleotides agree with TRBD2. V lost 6 bases to trimming and J lost 4 bases; unmatched junction nucleotides: 9. In germline, CDR1 is SQVTM, CDR2 ANQGSEA. The CDR3 spans 14 residues. As DNA, the CDR3 is TGCAGCGTAGCTCAAGCGGGAGTCGCAGATACGCAGTATTTT. It specifies CSVAQAGVADTQYF.

V and J are TRBV18 and TRBJ1-2; D might be TRBD1 (6 bases). V was shortened by 5 bases and J by 4 bases, with 14 bases between the two germline ends. Germline V gene data show CDR1 as KGHSH and CDR2 as LQKENI. The CDR3 is 14 residues long. CDR3 loop: CASSVGQWAYGYTF. CDR3 DNA: TGTGCCAGCTCAGTTGGACAGTGGGCCTATGGCTACACCTTC.